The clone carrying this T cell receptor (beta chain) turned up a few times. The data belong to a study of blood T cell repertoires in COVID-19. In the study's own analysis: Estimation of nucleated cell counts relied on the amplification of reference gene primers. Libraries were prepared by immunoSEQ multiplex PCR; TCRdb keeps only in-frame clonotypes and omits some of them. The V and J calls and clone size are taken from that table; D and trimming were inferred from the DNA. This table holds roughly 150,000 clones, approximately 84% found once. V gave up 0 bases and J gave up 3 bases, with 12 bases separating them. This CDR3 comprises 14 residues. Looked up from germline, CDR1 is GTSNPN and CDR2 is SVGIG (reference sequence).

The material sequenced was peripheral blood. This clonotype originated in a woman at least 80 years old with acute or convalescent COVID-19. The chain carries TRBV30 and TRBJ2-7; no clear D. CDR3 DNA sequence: TGTGCCTGGAGTGTACCCCAACTCCTCTACGAGCAGTACTTC. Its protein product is CAWSVPQLLYEQYF. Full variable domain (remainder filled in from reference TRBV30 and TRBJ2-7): SQTIHQWPATLVQPVGSPLSLECTVEGTSNPNLYWYRQAAGRGLQLLFYSVGIGQISSEVPQNLSASRPQDRQFILSSKKLLLSDSGFYLCAWSVPQLLYEQYFGPGTRLTVT.